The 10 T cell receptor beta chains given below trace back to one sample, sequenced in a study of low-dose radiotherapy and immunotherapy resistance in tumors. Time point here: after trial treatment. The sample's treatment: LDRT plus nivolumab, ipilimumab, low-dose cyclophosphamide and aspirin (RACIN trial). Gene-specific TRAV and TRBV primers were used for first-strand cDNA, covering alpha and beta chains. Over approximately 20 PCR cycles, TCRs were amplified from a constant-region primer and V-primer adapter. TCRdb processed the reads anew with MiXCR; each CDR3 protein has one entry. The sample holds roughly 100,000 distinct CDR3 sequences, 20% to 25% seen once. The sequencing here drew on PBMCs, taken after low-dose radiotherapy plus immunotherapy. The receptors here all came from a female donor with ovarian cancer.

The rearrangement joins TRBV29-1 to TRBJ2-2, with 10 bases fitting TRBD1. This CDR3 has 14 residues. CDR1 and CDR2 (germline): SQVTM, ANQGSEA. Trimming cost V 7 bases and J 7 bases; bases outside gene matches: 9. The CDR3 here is CSAGTGAEGGELFF. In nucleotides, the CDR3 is TGCAGCGCGGGGACAGGGGCTGAGGGCGGGGAGCTGTTTTTT.

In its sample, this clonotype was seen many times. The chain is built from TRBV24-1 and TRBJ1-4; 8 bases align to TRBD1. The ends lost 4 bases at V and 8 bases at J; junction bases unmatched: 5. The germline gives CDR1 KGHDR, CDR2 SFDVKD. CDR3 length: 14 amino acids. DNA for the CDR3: TGTGCCACCAGTGAAACCGGGACAGGAGAAAAACTGTTTTTT. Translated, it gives CATSETGTGEKLFF.

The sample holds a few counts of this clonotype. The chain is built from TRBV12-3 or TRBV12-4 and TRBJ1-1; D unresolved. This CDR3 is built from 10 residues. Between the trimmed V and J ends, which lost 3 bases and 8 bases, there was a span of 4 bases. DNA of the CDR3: TGTGCCAGCAGTTTGGCGGAAGCTTTCTTT. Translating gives CASSLAEAFF.

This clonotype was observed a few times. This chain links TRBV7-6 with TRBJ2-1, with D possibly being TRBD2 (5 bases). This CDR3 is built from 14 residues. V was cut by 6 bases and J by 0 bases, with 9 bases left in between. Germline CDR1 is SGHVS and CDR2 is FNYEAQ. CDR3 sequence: CASRPGSSYNEQFF. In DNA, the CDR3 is TGTGCCAGCAGACCTGGGAGCTCCTACAATGAGCAGTTCTTC.

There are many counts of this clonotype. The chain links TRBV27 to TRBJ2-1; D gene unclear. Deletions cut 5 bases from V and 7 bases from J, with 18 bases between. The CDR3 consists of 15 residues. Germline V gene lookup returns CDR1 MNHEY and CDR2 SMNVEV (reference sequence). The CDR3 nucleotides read TGTGCCAGCAGTCCCTTTCAAGCGATAATGAATGAGCAGTTCTTC. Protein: CASSPFQAIMNEQFF.

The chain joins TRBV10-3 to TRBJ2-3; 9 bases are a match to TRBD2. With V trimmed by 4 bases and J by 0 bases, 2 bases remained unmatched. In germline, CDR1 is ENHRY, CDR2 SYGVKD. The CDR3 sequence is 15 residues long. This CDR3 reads CAISVRGGSTDTQYF. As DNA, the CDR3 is TGTGCCATCAGTGTGCGGGGGGGGAGCACAGATACGCAGTATTTT.

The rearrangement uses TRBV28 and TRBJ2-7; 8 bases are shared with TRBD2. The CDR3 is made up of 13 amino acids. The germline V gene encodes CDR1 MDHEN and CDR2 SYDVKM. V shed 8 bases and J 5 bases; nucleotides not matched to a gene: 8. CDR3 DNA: TGTGCCAGCCGGAGCGGGAGTACCCACGAGCAGTACTTC. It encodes CASRSGSTHEQYF.

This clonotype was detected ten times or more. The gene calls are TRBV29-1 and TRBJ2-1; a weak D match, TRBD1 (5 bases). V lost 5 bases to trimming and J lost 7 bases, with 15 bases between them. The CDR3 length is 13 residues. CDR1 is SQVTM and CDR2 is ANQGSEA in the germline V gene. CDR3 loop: CSVRAGLGNEQFF. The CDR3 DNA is TGCAGCGTTCGGGCAGGGTTAGGGAATGAGCAGTTCTTC.

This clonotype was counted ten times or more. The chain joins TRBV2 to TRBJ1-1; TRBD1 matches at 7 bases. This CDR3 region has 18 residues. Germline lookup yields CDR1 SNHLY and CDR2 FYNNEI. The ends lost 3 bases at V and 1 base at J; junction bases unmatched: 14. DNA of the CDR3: TGTGCCAGCAGTGACCCCAAAACAGGGGCCCGCCGGAACACTGAAGCTTTCTTT. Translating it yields CASSDPKTGARRNTEAFF.

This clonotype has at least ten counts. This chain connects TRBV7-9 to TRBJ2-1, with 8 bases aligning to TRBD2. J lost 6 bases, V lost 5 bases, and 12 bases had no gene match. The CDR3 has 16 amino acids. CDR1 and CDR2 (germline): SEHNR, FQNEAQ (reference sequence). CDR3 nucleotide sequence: TGTGCCAGCAGCCGCCTCGGGGGGGCAATGAGCAATGAGCAGTTCTTC. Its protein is CASSRLGGAMSNEQFF.